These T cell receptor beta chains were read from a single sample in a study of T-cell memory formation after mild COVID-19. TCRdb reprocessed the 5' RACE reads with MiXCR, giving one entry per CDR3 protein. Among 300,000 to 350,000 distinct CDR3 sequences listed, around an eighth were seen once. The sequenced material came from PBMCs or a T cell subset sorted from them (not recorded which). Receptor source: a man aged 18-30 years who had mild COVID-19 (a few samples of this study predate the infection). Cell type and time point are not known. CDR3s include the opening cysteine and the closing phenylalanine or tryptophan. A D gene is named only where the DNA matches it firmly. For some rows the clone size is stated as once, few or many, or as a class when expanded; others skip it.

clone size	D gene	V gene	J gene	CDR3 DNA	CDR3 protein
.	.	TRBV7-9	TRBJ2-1	TGTGCCAGCAGCGGGCGGGGCAGCCCCTACAATGAGCAGTTCTTC	CASSGRGSPYNEQFF
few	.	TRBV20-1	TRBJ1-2	TGCAGGGCCCGTATCCGTACCCCTGGCTACACCTTC	CRARIRTPGYTF
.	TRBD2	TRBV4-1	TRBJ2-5	TGCGCCAGCAGCACTAGCGGGACTAGCTACCTTCAAGAGACCCAGTACTTC	CASSTSGTSYLQETQYF
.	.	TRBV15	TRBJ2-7	TGTGCCACCAGCAGAGTCGGGAATCCCTCCTACGAGCAGTACTTC	CATSRVGNPSYEQYF
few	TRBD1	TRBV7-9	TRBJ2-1	TGTGCCAGCAGTTCGCCGGACAGGGCCTACAATGAGCAGTTCTTC	CASSSPDRAYNEQFF
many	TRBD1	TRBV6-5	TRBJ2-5	TGTGCCAGCAGGCCCGGGACAGGGGGCGGAGAGACCCAGTACTTC	CASRPGTGGGETQYF
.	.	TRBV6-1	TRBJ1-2	TGTGCCAGCATGAGGCTGGGAAACTATGGCTACACCTTC	CASMRLGNYGYTF
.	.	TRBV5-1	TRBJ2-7	TGCGCCGCCAGGGAAGAGACCTACGAGCAGTACTTC	CAAREETYEQYF
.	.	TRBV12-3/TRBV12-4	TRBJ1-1	TGTGCCAGCAGCCGGTCGGGGTCGACGGCTTTCTTT	CASSRSGSTAFF
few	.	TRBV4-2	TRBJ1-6	TGTGCCAGCAGCCAAGAGATTTCTAGGGCCCTCCACTTT	CASSQEISRALHF
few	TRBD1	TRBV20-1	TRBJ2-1	TGCAGTGCTACCCCGATCGGACAGGGGCCCAATGAGCAGTTCTTC	CSATPIGQGPNEQFF
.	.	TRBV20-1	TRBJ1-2	TGCAGTGCTAGCCTGAACAGTAACTATGGCTACACCTTC	CSASLNSNYGYTF
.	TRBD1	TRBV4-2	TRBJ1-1	TGTGCCAGCAGCCAAGATGACAGGGCGGGCACTGAAGCTTTCTTT	CASSQDDRAGTEAFF
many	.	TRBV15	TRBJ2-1	TGTGCCACCAGCAGTCCAAAGCGGAATGAGCAGTTCTTC	CATSSPKRNEQFF
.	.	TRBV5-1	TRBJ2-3	TGCGCCAGCAGTTCCGGACAACATCTCGGAACGCAGTATTTT	CASSSGQHLGTQYF
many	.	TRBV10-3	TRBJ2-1	TGTGCCATCAGCGAGCGGTATAGGCCCTACAATGAGCAGTTCTTC	CAISERYRPYNEQFF
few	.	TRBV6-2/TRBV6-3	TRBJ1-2	TGTGCCAGCAGTTTCTCCCCGGCTGGCTACACCTTC	CASSFSPAGYTF
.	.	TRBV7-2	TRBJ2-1	TGTGCCAGCAGCGAAAGCTCCTACAATGAGCAGTTCTTC	CASSESSYNEQFF
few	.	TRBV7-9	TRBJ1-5	TGTGCCAGCAGCTTAACTACTAATAATCAGCCCCAGCATTTT	CASSLTTNNQPQHF
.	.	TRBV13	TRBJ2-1	TGTGCCAGCAGCTTAGATTTAGGGGTGGTGGACAATGAGCAGTTCTTC	CASSLDLGVVDNEQFF
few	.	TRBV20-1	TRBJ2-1	TGCAGTGCTAGAGCTGGGGCTCCTTACAATGAGCAGTTCTTC	CSARAGAPYNEQFF
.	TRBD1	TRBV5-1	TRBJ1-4	TGCGCCAGCAGCTCAGGGACAGGGGCGACTTCTAATGAAAAACTGTTTTTT	CASSSGTGATSNEKLFF
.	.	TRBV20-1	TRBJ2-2	TGCAGTGCTAGGCGGCAGAACACCGGGGAGCTGTTTTTT	CSARRQNTGELFF
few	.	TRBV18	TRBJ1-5	TGTGCCAGCGGGCCGGGGAGGGATCAGCCCCAGCATTTT	CASGPGRDQPQHF
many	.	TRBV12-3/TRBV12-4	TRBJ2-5	TGTGCCAGCAGTTTTTTCGGGGCAGAGACCCAGTACTTC	CASSFFGAETQYF
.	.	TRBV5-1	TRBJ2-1	TGCGCCAGCAGCTTGGAAGGACTGAAGGCGGAGTTCTTC	CASSLEGLKAEFF
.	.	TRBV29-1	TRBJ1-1	TGCAGCGTCGCCGCGGACACTGAAGCTTTCTTT	CSVAADTEAFF
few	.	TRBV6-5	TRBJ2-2	TGTGCCAGCAGTTACTCACCCGGCCAGTCCGGGGAGCTGTTTTTT	CASSYSPGQSGELFF
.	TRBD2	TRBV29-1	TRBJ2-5	TGCAGCGAAAGCGGGACCTTCGGGGAGACCCAGTACTTC	CSESGTFGETQYF
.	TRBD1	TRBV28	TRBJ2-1	TGTGCCAGCACCATCATCGGGACAGGGGGTAATGAGCAGTTCTTC	CASTIIGTGGNEQFF
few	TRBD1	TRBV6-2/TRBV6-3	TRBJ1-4	TGTGCCAGCAGTATCGGACAGGGGGCAGTGGAAAAACTGTTTTTT	CASSIGQGAVEKLFF
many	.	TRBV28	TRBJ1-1	TGTGCCAGCAGAGAAATGAACACTGAAGCTTTCTTT	CASREMNTEAFF
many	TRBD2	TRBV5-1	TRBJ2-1	TGCGCCAGCAGCCCACTAGCGGGGGGCCATGAGCAGTTCTTC	CASSPLAGGHEQFF
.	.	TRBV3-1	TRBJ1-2	TGTGCCAGCAGCTTCGGACTGAGAGATGGCTACACCTTC	CASSFGLRDGYTF
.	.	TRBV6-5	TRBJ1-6	TGTGCCAGCAGTCAACCGACGGACCGTTATTCACCCCTCCACTTT	CASSQPTDRYSPLHF
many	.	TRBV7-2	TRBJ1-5	TGTGCCAGCAGCTCCAGCAGGGGTGGCAATCAGCCCCAGCATTTT	CASSSSRGGNQPQHF
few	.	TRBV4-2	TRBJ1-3	TGTGCCAGCAGCCAAGGGTTGAGCGCCTTAGCATCTGGAAACACCATATATTTT	CASSQGLSALASGNTIYF
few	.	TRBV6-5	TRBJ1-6	TGTGCCAGCAGTTACTCCAGGGACGCAAGGCATTCACCCCTCCACTTT	CASSYSRDARHSPLHF
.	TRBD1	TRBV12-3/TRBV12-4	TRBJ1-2	TGTGCCAGCCAAACCCTAGACAGGGGTGGGTATGGCTACACCTTC	CASQTLDRGGYGYTF
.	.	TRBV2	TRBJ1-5	TGTGCCAGCATGAGTGGAATAACTGCTGGCTTCCAGCATTTT	CASMSGITAGFQHF
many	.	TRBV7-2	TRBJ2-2	TGTGCCAGCAGCTTATGGGGGGCCGGGGAGCTGTTTTTT	CASSLWGAGELFF
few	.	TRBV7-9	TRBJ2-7	TGTGCCAGCAGCTCATTGGGGGGCCACTACGAGCAGTACTTC	CASSSLGGHYEQYF
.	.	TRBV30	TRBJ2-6	TGTGCCTGGAGTAGGTCTGGGGCCAACGTCCTGACTTTC	CAWSRSGANVLTF
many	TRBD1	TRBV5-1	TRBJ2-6	TGCGCCAGCCAGGGACAGGGACCCTCTGGGGCCAACGTCCTGACTTTC	CASQGQGPSGANVLTF
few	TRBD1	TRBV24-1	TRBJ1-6	TGTGCCACCAGTGATTCAGGGGGTAATTCACCCCTCCACTTT	CATSDSGGNSPLHF
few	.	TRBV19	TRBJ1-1	TGTGCCAGCGGCTTATGGGGATACACTGAAGCTTTCTTT	CASGLWGYTEAFF
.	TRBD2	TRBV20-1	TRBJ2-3	TGCAGTGCTGACGGGGATAGCGGGGCCGTGAGAACAGATACGCAGTATTTT	CSADGDSGAVRTDTQYF
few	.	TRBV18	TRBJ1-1	TGTGCCAGCTCACCAAGTTCACGGGGGAACACTGAAGCTTTCTTT	CASSPSSRGNTEAFF
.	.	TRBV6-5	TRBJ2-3	TGTGCCAGCAGTTACTCGGCCACCTGGCCAGATACGCAGTATTTT	CASSYSATWPDTQYF
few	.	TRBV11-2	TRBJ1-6	TGTGCCAGCAGCTTAGGGAGGGGATTCCGGGTGTATTCACCCCTCCACTTT	CASSLGRGFRVYSPLHF
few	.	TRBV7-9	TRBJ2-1	TGTGCCAGCAGCTTGAGTGGTAGAGAGCAGTTCTTC	CASSLSGREQFF
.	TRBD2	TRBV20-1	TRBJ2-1	TGCAGTGCCAGGCGGGGGGCCTACAATGAGCAGTTCTTC	CSARRGAYNEQFF
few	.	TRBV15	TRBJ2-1	TGTGCCACCAGCAGAGGGTCAGGGCTGGGGCGGTACAATGAGCAGTTCTTC	CATSRGSGLGRYNEQFF
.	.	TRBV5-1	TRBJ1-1	TGCGCCAGCCGTAATACGCTGAACACTGAAGCTTTCTTT	CASRNTLNTEAFF
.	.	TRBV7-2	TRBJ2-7	TGTGCCAGCACCACTTCAGCGGGCCCCTACGAGCAGTACTTC	CASTTSAGPYEQYF
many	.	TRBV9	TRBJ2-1	TGTGCCAGCAGCGTACGGCAGTCCAATGAGCAGTTCTTC	CASSVRQSNEQFF
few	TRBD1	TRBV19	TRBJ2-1	TGTGCCAGTAGGGCACAGGGGGCAGGTGAGCAGTTCTTC	CASRAQGAGEQFF